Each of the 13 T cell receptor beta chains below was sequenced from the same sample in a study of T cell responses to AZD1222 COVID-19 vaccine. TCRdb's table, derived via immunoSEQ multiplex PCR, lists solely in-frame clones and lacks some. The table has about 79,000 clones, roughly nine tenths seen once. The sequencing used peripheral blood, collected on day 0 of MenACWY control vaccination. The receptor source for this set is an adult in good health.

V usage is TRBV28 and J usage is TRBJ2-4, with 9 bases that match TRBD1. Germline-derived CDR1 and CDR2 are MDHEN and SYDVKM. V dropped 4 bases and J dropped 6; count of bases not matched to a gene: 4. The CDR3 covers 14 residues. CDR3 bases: TGTGCCAGCAGTTCTGGGACAGGGACAAACATTCAGTACTTC. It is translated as CASSSGTGTNIQYF.

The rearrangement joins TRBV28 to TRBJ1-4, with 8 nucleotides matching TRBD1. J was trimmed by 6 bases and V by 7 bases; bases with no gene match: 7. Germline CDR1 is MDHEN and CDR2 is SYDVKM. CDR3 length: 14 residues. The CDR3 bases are TGTGCCAGCACCAAGACAGGGGCAGATGAAAAACTGTTTTTT. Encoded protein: CASTKTGADEKLFF.

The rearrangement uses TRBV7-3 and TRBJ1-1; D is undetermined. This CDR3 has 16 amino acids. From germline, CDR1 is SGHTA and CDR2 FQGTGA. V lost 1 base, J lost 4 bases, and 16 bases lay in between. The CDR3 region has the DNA TGTGCCAGCAGCTTAAATCTGGCAGGCCCGAGCACTGAAGCTTTCTTT. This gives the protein CASSLNLAGPSTEAFF.

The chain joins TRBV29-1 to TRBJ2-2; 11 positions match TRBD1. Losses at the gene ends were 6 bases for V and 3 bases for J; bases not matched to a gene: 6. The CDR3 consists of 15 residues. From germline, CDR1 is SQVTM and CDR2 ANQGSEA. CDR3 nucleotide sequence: TGCAGCGTAGTTGGACAGGGGGCCGACACCGGGGAGCTGTTTTTT. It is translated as CSVVGQGADTGELFF.

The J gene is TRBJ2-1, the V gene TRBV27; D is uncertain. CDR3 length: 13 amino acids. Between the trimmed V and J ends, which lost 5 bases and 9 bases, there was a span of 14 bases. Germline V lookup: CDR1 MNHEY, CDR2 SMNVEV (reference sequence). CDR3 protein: CASSTALITEQFF. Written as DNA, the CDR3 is TGTGCCAGCAGTACCGCACTGATCACTGAGCAGTTCTTC.

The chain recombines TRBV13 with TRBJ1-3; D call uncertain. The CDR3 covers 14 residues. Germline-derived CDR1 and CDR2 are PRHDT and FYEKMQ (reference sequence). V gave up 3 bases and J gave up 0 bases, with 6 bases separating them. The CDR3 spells CASSFQSSGNTIYF. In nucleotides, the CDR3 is TGTGCCAGCAGCTTCCAGAGCTCTGGAAACACCATATATTTT. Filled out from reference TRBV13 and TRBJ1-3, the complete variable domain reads AAGVIQSPRHLIKEKRETATLKCYPIPRHDTVYWYQQGPGQDPQFLISFYEKMQSDKGSIPDRFSAQQFSDYHSELNMSSLELGDSALYFCASSFQSSGNTIYFGEGSWLTVV.

The CDR3 sequence: CASSIAPGTGVKETQYF. As DNA, the CDR3 is TGTGCCAGTAGTATAGCGCCCGGGACAGGGGTCAAAGAGACCCAGTACTTC. The rearrangement uses TRBV19 and TRBJ2-5, with 10 bases aligning to TRBD1. Germline V lookup: CDR1 LNHDA, CDR2 SQIVND (reference sequence). The CDR3 is made up of 17 amino acids. The ends lost 1 base at V and 3 bases at J; junction bases unmatched: 8.

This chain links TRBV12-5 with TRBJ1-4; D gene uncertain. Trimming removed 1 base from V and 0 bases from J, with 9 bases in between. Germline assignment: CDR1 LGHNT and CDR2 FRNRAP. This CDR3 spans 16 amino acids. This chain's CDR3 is CASGLAGVSTNEKLFF. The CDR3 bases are TGTGCTAGTGGTTTGGCCGGGGTCTCAACTAATGAAAAACTGTTTTTT. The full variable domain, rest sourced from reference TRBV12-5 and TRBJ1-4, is DARVTQTPRHKVTEMGQEVTMRCQPILGHNTVFWYRQTMMQGLELLAYFRNRAPLDDSGMPKDRFSAEMPDATLATLKIQPSEPRDSAVYFCASGLAGVSTNEKLFFGSGTQLSVL.

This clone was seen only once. CDR3 in amino acids: CASSQVGSEQYF. The CDR3, as DNA: TGTGCCAGCAGCCAAGTGGGTTCCGAGCAGTACTTC. V and J are TRBV3-1 (or the pseudogene TRBV3-2) and TRBJ2-7; D is unclear. The CDR3 runs 12 residues. Per germline, CDR1 LGHDT and CDR2 YNNKEL (reference sequence). V lost 1 base and J lost 6, with 7 bases in between.

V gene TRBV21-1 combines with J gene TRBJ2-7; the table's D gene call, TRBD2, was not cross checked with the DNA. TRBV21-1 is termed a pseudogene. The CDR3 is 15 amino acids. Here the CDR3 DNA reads TGTGCCAGCAGCAAAGTGCGGGCCAGGTTCTACGAGCAGTACTTC. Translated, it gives CASSKVRARFYEQYF.

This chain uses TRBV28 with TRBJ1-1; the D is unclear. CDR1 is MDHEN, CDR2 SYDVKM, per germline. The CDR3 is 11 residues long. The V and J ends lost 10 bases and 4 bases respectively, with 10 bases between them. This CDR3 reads CAIGRLTEAFF. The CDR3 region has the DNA TGTGCCATCGGGCGCCTCACTGAAGCTTTCTTT.

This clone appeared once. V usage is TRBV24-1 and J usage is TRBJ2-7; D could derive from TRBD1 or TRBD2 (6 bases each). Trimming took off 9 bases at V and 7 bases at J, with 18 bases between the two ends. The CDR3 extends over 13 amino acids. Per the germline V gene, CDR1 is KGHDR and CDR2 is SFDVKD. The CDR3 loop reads CATGGHQISEQYF. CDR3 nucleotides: TGTGCCACCGGGGGGCACCAAATCTCGGAGCAGTACTTC.

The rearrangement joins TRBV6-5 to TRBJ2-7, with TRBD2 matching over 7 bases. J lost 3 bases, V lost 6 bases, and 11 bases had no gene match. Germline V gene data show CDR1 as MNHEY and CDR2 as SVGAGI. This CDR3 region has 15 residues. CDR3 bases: TGTGCCAGCAGGGAGGGACTATTCGGGAACTACGAGCAGTACTTC. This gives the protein CASREGLFGNYEQYF.